This T cell receptor (beta chain) was found in a study of blood T cell repertoires in COVID-19. Study information: Spain, Italy and the United States supplied samples that represented acute and convalescent COVID-19. Sources were T cells, B-cell-depleted T cells, or PBMCs; the material itself was cDNA or gDNA.

Per the study methods: Amplified reference gene primers provided the basis for estimating nucleated cell counts. The repertoire was sequenced with immunoSEQ multiplex PCR; TCRdb's copy has only in-frame clones and lacks some. V and J calls plus clone size are reproduced from that table; the DNA served to infer D and trimming. The profile covers 250,000 to 350,000 clones, with approximately 91% appearing a single time and almost 9.5% taken by the ten largest. Losses at the gene ends were 0 bases for V and 0 bases for J; bases not matched to a gene: 7. Germline CDR1 reads PRHDT; CDR2 reads FYEKMQ (reference sequence). The CDR3 extends over 17 amino acids.

The clonotype was recovered from a man between 18 and 29 years old with active or convalescent COVID-19. The rearrangement joins TRBV13 to TRBJ2-7; the match to TRBD2 covers 8 bases. Sequenced: peripheral blood. The CDR3 nucleotides are TGTGCCAGCAGCTTAGGGTTGTTAGCGGGGAGCTCCTACGAGCAGTACTTC. Translated, it gives CASSLGLLAGSSYEQYF.